This is a list of T cell receptor beta chains from one sample in a study of beta chain features in type 1 diabetes. Assay used: immunoSEQ multiplex PCR; TCRdb lists only in-frame clones, some missing. The data contain 150,000 or so clones, 7% to 10% of them singletons. The source material was central memory CD4+ T cells from blood. The origin of the receptors is a man aged 18 to 29 in good health. CDR3s include the opening cysteine and the closing phenylalanine or tryptophan. The D gene is left open where the match is weak. Rows give clone size only sometimes, using once, few, many, or a class for an expanded clone.

d_gene: TRBD1
abundance: few
j_gene: TRBJ2-5
v_gene: TRBV6-5
CDR3nt: TGTGCCAGCAGTTTGCCGGGACAGGGGGCCTCGGGGACCCAGTACTTC
CDR3aa: CASSLPGQGASGTQYF

d_gene: TRBD1
abundance: many
j_gene: TRBJ2-7
v_gene: TRBV23-1
CDR3nt: TGCGCCAGCAGTCAAGCCGACAGGGGGGTGTATTACGAGCAGTACTTC
CDR3aa: CASSQADRGVYYEQYF

d_gene: TRBD1
abundance: once
j_gene: TRBJ2-7
v_gene: TRBV5-6
CDR3nt: TGTGCCAGCAGCCACGGGACAGGGTCCAGCCTCTACGAGCAGTACTTC
CDR3aa: CASSHGTGSSLYEQYF

d_gene: NA
abundance: many
j_gene: TRBJ2-5
v_gene: TRBV7-9
CDR3nt: TGTGCCAGCAGCTTATTCGGAGAGACCCAGTACTTC
CDR3aa: CASSLFGETQYF

d_gene: TRBD1
abundance: NA
j_gene: TRBJ2-2
v_gene: TRBV5-1
CDR3nt: TGCGCCAGCAGCCTGCGGACAGGGGGAAACACCGGGGAGCTGTTTTTT
CDR3aa: CASSLRTGGNTGELFF

d_gene: TRBD1
abundance: NA
j_gene: TRBJ1-2
v_gene: TRBV28
CDR3nt: TGTGCCAGCAGCTCTGGGGACAGGGGACAGGGGCTCGATGGCTACACCTTC
CDR3aa: CASSSGDRGQGLDGYTF

d_gene: NA
abundance: NA
j_gene: TRBJ2-3
v_gene: TRBV5-1
CDR3nt: TGCGCCAGCAGCTTCGGGACACACACAGATACGCAGTATTTT
CDR3aa: CASSFGTHTDTQYF

d_gene: NA
abundance: NA
j_gene: TRBJ2-3
v_gene: TRBV7-3
CDR3nt: TGTGCCAGCAGCTTAGGGCCATTCCACACAGATACGCAGTATTTT
CDR3aa: CASSLGPFHTDTQYF

d_gene: NA
abundance: NA
j_gene: TRBJ1-2
v_gene: TRBV7-2
CDR3nt: TGTGCCAGCAGCCGGGACATCGTCGGCTATGGCTACACCTTC
CDR3aa: CASSRDIVGYGYTF

d_gene: NA
abundance: few
j_gene: TRBJ2-3
v_gene: TRBV18
CDR3nt: TGTGCCAGCTCACCACCGTTTTTCGCAGGCACAGATACGCAGTATTTT
CDR3aa: CASSPPFFAGTDTQYF

d_gene: TRBD2
abundance: few
j_gene: TRBJ2-3
v_gene: TRBV28
CDR3nt: TGTGCCAGCAGTTTACGGACTAGCGGGGGCCTTAGCACAGATACGCAGTATTTT
CDR3aa: CASSLRTSGGLSTDTQYF

d_gene: NA
abundance: few
j_gene: TRBJ2-6
v_gene: TRBV6-6
CDR3nt: TGTGCCAGCAGTTACTGGAGCTCTGGGGCCAACGTCCTGACTTTC
CDR3aa: CASSYWSSGANVLTF

d_gene: NA
abundance: many
j_gene: TRBJ1-2
v_gene: TRBV10-3
CDR3nt: TGTGCCATCACCAGACGAGGCGACTATGGCTACACCTTC
CDR3aa: CAITRRGDYGYTF

d_gene: TRBD2
abundance: NA
j_gene: TRBJ2-3
v_gene: TRBV7-2
CDR3nt: TGTGCCAGCAGCTTAGGGCTAGCGGGGGGAACCACAGATACGCAGTATTTT
CDR3aa: CASSLGLAGGTTDTQYF

d_gene: NA
abundance: many
j_gene: TRBJ1-6
v_gene: TRBV5-4
CDR3nt: TGTGCCAGCAGCCCGAGGTTAGGTCCCCCCTTT
CDR3aa: CASSPRLGPPF

d_gene: TRBD2
abundance: few
j_gene: TRBJ2-1
v_gene: TRBV29-1
CDR3nt: TGCAGCTCGGGACTAGCGCCAACCGAGCAGTTCTTC
CDR3aa: CSSGLAPTEQFF

d_gene: NA
abundance: few
j_gene: TRBJ2-2
v_gene: TRBV25-1
CDR3nt: TGTGCCAGCAGTAAGACAGGTCCCTCTACGTATCTGTTTTTT
CDR3aa: CASSKTGPSTYLFF

d_gene: TRBD1
abundance: NA
j_gene: TRBJ1-4
v_gene: TRBV5-1
CDR3nt: TGCGCCAGCAGCCGGACAGGGGGCACAGAAAAACTGTTTTTT
CDR3aa: CASSRTGGTEKLFF